Each of the 24 T cell receptor beta chains below was sequenced from the same sample in a study of T-cell reconstitution after alpha-beta-depleted transplantation in children. For TCRbeta, the library was prepared with unique molecular identifiers. TCRdb re-analysed the PCR reads in MiXCR, keeping a single row per CDR3 protein. The sample has 150,000 to 250,000 distinct CDR3 sequences; 6.3% are singletons. The specimen was PBMCs, collected before TCRalphabeta/CD19-depleted stem cell transplant. The receptors were gathered from a girl less than two years old with combined immunodeficiency, due to receive a stem cell transplant.

This clonotype showed up many times. The chain joins TRBV29-1 to TRBJ2-7; 9 bases agree with TRBD1. This CDR3 has 12 residues. Germline CDR1 SQVTM, CDR2 ANQGSEA. V lost 6 bases to trimming and J lost 5 bases; unmatched junction nucleotides: 5. This CDR3 reads CSVQDRGNEQYF. The DNA for the CDR3 is TGCAGCGTCCAGGACAGGGGAAACGAGCAGTACTTC.

This clonotype has at least ten counts. The genes are TRBV29-1 and TRBJ2-1, with D uncertain. The CDR3 extends over 14 amino acids. Trimming removed 3 bases at V and 4 bases at J, with 13 bases between. CDR1 SQVTM and CDR2 ANQGSEA come from the germline V gene. CDR3 bases: TGCAGCGTTGAGCGTGCCCTAATTTACAATGAGCAGTTCTTC. Translating gives CSVERALIYNEQFF.

Comments on this clonotype: One base away lies a much larger clone, so this may be a sequencing read error. The rearrangement links TRBV12-3 or TRBV12-4 to TRBJ2-1; perhaps TRBD2 as D (5 bases). The CDR3 length is 15 residues. Trimming removed 10 bases at V and 6 bases at J, with 22 bases between. The CDR3 loop is CATRLPSSQANEQFF. The CDR3 nucleotides read TGTGCCACCAGGCTGCCGTCTAGCCAAGCCAATGAGCAGTTCTTC.

This clonotype was picked up many times. This chain connects TRBV6-2 or TRBV6-3 to TRBJ2-1, with 7 nucleotides matching TRBD2. Germline CDR1 reads MNHEY; CDR2 reads SVGEGT. V gave up 2 bases and J gave up 9 bases; unmatched junction bases: 4. CDR3 length: 13 residues. The CDR3 coding sequence is TGTGCCAGCAGTTACCTAGCGGTCGGTGAGCAGTTCTTC. It translates to CASSYLAVGEQFF.

This clonotype was counted at least ten times. J is TRBJ2-3 and V is TRBV2; D unresolved. With 1 base removed from V and 6 bases from J, the gap between germline ends came to 11 bases. CDR1 and CDR2 from the germline V gene are SNHLY and FYNNEI. The CDR3 sequence is 14 residues long. The CDR3 reads CASSEGARVDTQYF. CDR3 sequence (DNA): TGTGCCAGCAGTGAAGGGGCTAGAGTTGATACGCAGTATTTT. The full variable domain, rest sourced from reference TRBV2 and TRBJ2-3, is EPEVTQTPSHQVTQMGQEVILRCVPISNHLYFYWYRQILGQKVEFLVSFYNNEISEKSEIFDDQFSVERPDGSNFTLKIRSTKLEDSAMYFCASSEGARVDTQYFGPGTRLTVL.

This clonotype has a count of ten or more. This chain links TRBV5-1 with TRBJ2-2; D call uncertain. The CDR3 runs 14 residues. Germline-derived CDR1 and CDR2 are SGHRS and YFSETQ. Trimming removed 5 bases from V and 0 bases from J, with 8 bases in between. The CDR3, as DNA: TGCGCCAGCAGAAGGGCAGCGAACACCGGGGAGCTGTTTTTT. As protein: CASRRAANTGELFF.

There are many counts of this clonotype. This sequence joins TRBV6-2 or TRBV6-3 and TRBJ1-5; D ambiguous. The germline V gene encodes CDR1 MNHEY and CDR2 SVGEGT. CDR3 length: 12 residues. V lost 7 bases and J lost 0, with 4 bases in between. The CDR3 bases are TGTGCCAGCAAGGATAGCAATCAGCCCCAGCATTTT. Protein sequence: CASKDSNQPQHF.

This clonotype was counted between two and nine times. This chain links TRBV27 with TRBJ1-2; D ambiguous. V was trimmed by 0 bases and J by 0 bases, leaving 14 bases between them. There are 17 residues in the CDR3. Germline V CDR1 and CDR2: MNHEY, SMNVEV (reference sequence). The DNA for the CDR3 is TGTGCCAGCAGTTTATCCCCATTTTGGAGAGCTAACTATGGCTACACCTTC. Encoded protein: CASSLSPFWRANYGYTF.

V gene TRBV9 combines with J gene TRBJ2-3; 15 bases map to TRBD2. The CDR3 covers 16 residues. J was trimmed by 5 bases and V by 3 bases; bases with no gene match: 4. Germline V gives CDR1 SGDLS, CDR2 YYNGEE. DNA of the CDR3: TGTGCCAGCAGCGCCGGACTAGCGGGGGGGGGAGATACGCAGTATTTT. It specifies CASSAGLAGGGDTQYF. Full variable domain (missing parts from reference TRBV9 and TRBJ2-3): DSGVTQTPKHLITATGQRVTLRCSPRSGDLSVYWYQQSLDQGLQFLIQYYNGEERAKGNILERFSAQQFPDLHSELNLSSLELGDSALYFCASSAGLAGGGDTQYFGPGTRLTVL.

This clonotype was counted ten times or more. The gene calls are TRBV6-5 and TRBJ1-2; no clear D gene. This CDR3 spans 13 amino acids. Between the trimmed V and J ends, which lost 6 bases and 4 bases, there was a span of 12 bases. Germline assignment: CDR1 MNHEY and CDR2 SVGAGI. CDR3 loop: CASSPAELYGYTF. The CDR3 nucleotides read TGTGCCAGCAGCCCAGCCGAACTCTATGGCTACACCTTC.

The V gene is TRBV24-1, the J gene TRBJ2-1, with 12 bases fitting TRBD2. CDR3 length equals 16 residues. V dropped 7 bases and J dropped 9; count of bases not matched to a gene: 12. In germline, CDR1 is KGHDR, CDR2 SFDVKD. The CDR3 DNA is TGTGCCACCAGCACACTCGGGGCTAGCGGGAGGGTTGAGCAGTTCTTC. This translates into CATSTLGASGRVEQFF.

This clonotype has only a few counts. The chain joins TRBV12-3 or TRBV12-4 to TRBJ2-1, with D maybe TRBD2 (6 bases). CDR3 length equals 12 residues. Trimming took off 6 bases at V and 8 bases at J, with 11 bases between the two ends. CDR3: CASRTSVDEQFF. CDR3 sequence (DNA): TGTGCCAGCAGGACTAGTGTGGATGAGCAGTTCTTC.

The genes are TRBV10-3 and TRBJ2-7; 7 bases map to TRBD2. Germline CDR1 and CDR2: ENHRY and SYGVKD. The V segment lost 8 bases and the J segment 7 bases; nucleotides outside the gene matches: 14. The CDR3 has 14 amino acids. CDR3 region: CAIAGEEAGREQYF. CDR3 bases: TGTGCCATCGCGGGGGAAGAAGCGGGACGGGAGCAGTACTTC.

In this sample, this clonotype turned up many times. The chain recombines TRBV11-1 with TRBJ2-1; 8 bases are a match to TRBD2. Germline V gene lookup returns CDR1 SGHAT and CDR2 FQDESV (reference sequence). Trimming cost V 4 bases and J 0 bases; bases outside gene matches: 11. CDR3 length equals 18 residues. In DNA form, the CDR3 reads TGTGCCAGCAGCTCTAGGACTACTAGCGGTAGCTCCTACAATGAGCAGTTCTTC. This codes for CASSSRTTSGSSYNEQFF.

This clonotype was found many times. V gene TRBV21-1 combines with J gene TRBJ2-7; the table calls TRBD1, which could not be checked here. TRBV21-1 is listed as a pseudogene. The CDR3 is made up of 15 amino acids. CDR3 in DNA: TGTGCCAGCAGCAAAGGCAGGGAAGGGTTCTACGAGCAGTACTTC. Protein: CASSKGREGFYEQYF.

This clonotype occurred many times. The V and J genes are TRBV28 and TRBJ2-7; D is perhaps TRBD2 (6 bases). Trimming took 2 bases from V and 7 from J, leaving 18 bases between them. The CDR3 length is 15 residues. The V gene's germline CDR1 is MDHEN and CDR2 SYDVKM. CDR3 coding DNA: TGTGCCAGCAGTTTAGGGGACTGGGTAGGTGGGGAGCAGTACTTC. Protein product: CASSLGDWVGGEQYF.

This clonotype was detected many times. This chain links TRBV6-2 or TRBV6-3 with TRBJ2-3, with 9 bases identical to TRBD1. The V and J ends lost 5 bases and 6 bases, in that order; junction bases with no gene match: 3. This CDR3 spans 13 amino acids. CDR1 is MNHEY, CDR2 SVGEGT, per germline. The CDR3 DNA reads TGTGCCAGCAGTGGGACAGGGTCGGATACGCAGTATTTT. Translated: CASSGTGSDTQYF.

This clonotype showed up many times. The chain employs TRBV5-5 and TRBJ2-1; D may be TRBD1 (6 bases). Germline V gives CDR1 SGHKS, CDR2 YYEKEE (reference sequence). The CDR3 extends over 15 amino acids. With 4 bases removed from V and 5 bases from J, the gap between germline ends came to 16 bases. The CDR3 DNA reads TGTGCCAGCAGCGAACGACAGGCCCCTAACAATGAGCAGTTCTTC. Protein sequence: CASSERQAPNNEQFF.

This clonotype was seen at least ten times. The gene calls are TRBV20-1 and TRBJ2-5; weak D call: TRBD2 (7 bases). Trimming took 4 bases from V and 1 from J, leaving 13 bases between them. CDR1 is DFQATT and CDR2 is SNEGSKA in the germline V gene (reference sequence). The CDR3 consists of 14 residues. The CDR3 loop reads CSANRRGPQETQYF. The DNA for the CDR3 is TGCAGTGCTAACCGGCGGGGGCCCCAAGAGACCCAGTACTTC.

This clonotype has just a few counts. The rearrangement joins TRBV23-1 to TRBJ2-7; TRBD2 might be the D (6 bases). TRBV23-1 is an ORF, and what it does is uncertain. The CDR3 totals 14 residues. V lost 4 bases to trimming and J lost 6 bases, with 16 bases between them. CDR3 sequence reads: CASSPYRRGFEQYF. Written as DNA, the CDR3 is TGCGCCAGCAGTCCGTACAGGAGGGGTTTCGAGCAGTACTTC.

The CDR3 DNA follows: TGCGCCAGCAGCCAGTCGAGCCAAGAGACCCAGTACTTC. Its translation is CASSQSSQETQYF. This sequence joins TRBV4-1 and TRBJ2-5; D is undetermined. The ends were cut back, 3 bases at V and 1 base at J, with 6 bases in the middle. Germline CDR1 MGHRA, CDR2 YSYEKL. The CDR3 totals 13 residues.

This clonotype was seen many times. The chain employs TRBV4-2 and TRBJ2-7; D remains ambiguous. The germline gives CDR1 LGHNA, CDR2 YNFKEQ. The ends were cut back, 3 bases at V and 3 bases at J, with 12 bases in the middle. This CDR3 comprises 14 residues. CDR3 region: CASSQAQDLYEQYF. The DNA of the CDR3 is TGTGCCAGCAGCCAGGCGCAGGACCTCTACGAGCAGTACTTC.

This clonotype was seen ten or more times. The genes are TRBV7-2 and TRBJ2-7, with TRBD1 matching 9 bases. The CDR3 length is 16 residues. Trimming removed 5 bases from V and 2 bases from J; junction bases left unmatched: 10. CDR1 SGHTA and CDR2 FQGNSA come from the germline V gene. The CDR3 sequence is CASSPPLGTGTYEQYF. The DNA for the CDR3 is TGTGCCAGCAGCCCCCCTCTCGGGACAGGGACCTACGAGCAGTACTTC.

The table lists this clonotype with many counts. This chain links TRBV3-1 with TRBJ2-1; 8 bases agree with TRBD2. Germline V gene data show CDR1 as LGHDT and CDR2 as YNNKEL (reference sequence). CDR3 length: 16 residues. V gave up 0 bases and J gave up 5 bases; unmatched junction bases: 6. The CDR3 coding sequence is TGTGCCAGCAGCCAAGAATGGCGGGGGGCTAACAATGAGCAGTTCTTC. It translates to CASSQEWRGANNEQFF.